This is a list of T cell receptor beta chains from one sample in a study of identical twins. TCRdb processed the 5' RACE reads anew with MiXCR; each CDR3 protein has one entry. The sample has about 530,000 distinct CDR3 sequences; over 12% are singletons. In addition, the sample was reused for a study of yellow fever vaccine responses in identical twins.

Material for sequencing was CD4+ T cells sorted from blood. The receptors here all came from a woman aged 18-29 years in good health. Each CDR3 is given with its conserved first and last residue. The D gene is left open where the match is weak. Clone size, where shown, is once, few, many, or a class for clones that have expanded.

CDR3: CASSTRQGEHTDTQYF
DNA: TGTGCCAGCAGCACCCGACAGGGCGAACACACAGATACGCAGTATTTT
size: few
V: TRBV9
J: TRBJ2-3
D: TRBD1

CDR3: CASSLPIGDADTQYF
DNA: TGCGCCAGCAGCTTGCCGATAGGGGACGCAGATACGCAGTATTTT
size: NA
V: TRBV5-1
J: TRBJ2-3
D: NA

CDR3: CASSQDGLAGGGGLETQYF
DNA: TGCGCCAGCAGCCAAGACGGACTAGCGGGAGGAGGGGGTTTAGAGACCCAGTACTTC
size: NA
V: TRBV4-1
J: TRBJ2-5
D: TRBD2

CDR3: CATITLREQFF
DNA: TGTGCCACCATCACTCTTAGGGAGCAGTTCTTC
size: few
V: TRBV28
J: TRBJ2-1
D: NA

CDR3: CASSYRAISYNEQFF
DNA: TGTGCCAGCAGTTACAGGGCCATTTCGTACAATGAGCAGTTCTTC
size: few
V: TRBV6-5
J: TRBJ2-1
D: NA

CDR3: CASSEQTEPQATQYF
DNA: TGTGCCAGCAGTGAACAGACTGAACCCCAAGCGACCCAGTACTTC
size: NA
V: TRBV2
J: TRBJ2-5
D: NA

CDR3: CASSRSFRDRDQETQYF
DNA: TGCGCCAGCAGCCGCTCATTCCGGGACAGGGACCAAGAGACCCAGTACTTC
size: NA
V: TRBV5-1
J: TRBJ2-5
D: TRBD1

CDR3: CASSSRSRTGGNNEQFF
DNA: TGTGCCAGCAGCTCCCGGAGTCGGACAGGGGGTAACAATGAGCAGTTCTTC
size: NA
V: TRBV7-8
J: TRBJ2-1
D: TRBD1

CDR3: CSASGGFYNEQFF
DNA: TGCAGTGCTAGTGGAGGGTTTTACAATGAGCAGTTCTTC
size: NA
V: TRBV20-1
J: TRBJ2-1
D: NA

CDR3: CASSFGTGVVFF
DNA: TGTGCCAGCAGTTTCGGGACAGGGGTTGTTTTCTTT
size: NA
V: TRBV12-3/TRBV12-4
J: TRBJ1-1
D: TRBD1

CDR3: CASSSYGLAYSTDTQYF
DNA: TGTGCCAGCAGTTCCTATGGACTAGCATATAGCACAGATACGCAGTATTTT
size: many
V: TRBV12-3/TRBV12-4
J: TRBJ2-3
D: TRBD2

CDR3: CASSLGPGPLNTGELFF
DNA: TGTGCCAGCAGTTTGGGACCGGGACCACTAAACACCGGGGAGCTGTTTTTT
size: NA
V: TRBV12-3/TRBV12-4
J: TRBJ2-2
D: NA

CDR3: CASSNTDAETQYF
DNA: TGTGCCAGCAGCAATACTGATGCCGAGACCCAGTACTTC
size: many
V: TRBV12-3/TRBV12-4
J: TRBJ2-5
D: NA

CDR3: CASSNDRGRGYTF
DNA: TGTGCCAGCTCAAACGACAGGGGGCGAGGCTACACCTTC
size: NA
V: TRBV18
J: TRBJ1-2
D: TRBD1

CDR3: CASSLARGGNNEQFF
DNA: TGTGCCAGCAGCTTAGCGCGAGGGGGTAACAATGAGCAGTTCTTC
size: few
V: TRBV7-6
J: TRBJ2-1
D: NA

CDR3: CASTQGATGELFF
DNA: TGTGCCAGCACCCAGGGGGCTACCGGGGAGCTGTTTTTT
size: NA
V: TRBV27
J: TRBJ2-2
D: TRBD1

CDR3: CASSLRNSGHLTGELFF
DNA: TGTGCCAGCAGTTTAAGGAATTCTGGACACCTCACCGGGGAGCTGTTTTTT
size: few
V: TRBV12-3/TRBV12-4
J: TRBJ2-2
D: NA

CDR3: CASSQHRNRDTEAFF
DNA: TGTGCCAGCAGCCAACATCGAAATCGGGACACTGAAGCTTTCTTT
size: few
V: TRBV14
J: TRBJ1-1
D: NA

CDR3: CASTQEGSQYF
DNA: TGTGCCAGCACCCAAGAGGGGAGCCAGTACTTC
size: few
V: TRBV28
J: TRBJ2-5
D: NA

CDR3: CAISERTSGRSGQYF
DNA: TGTGCCATCAGTGAGCGGACTAGCGGGAGGTCTGGGCAGTACTTC
size: NA
V: TRBV10-3
J: TRBJ2-7
D: TRBD2

CDR3: CAGASGTTTPTGELFF
DNA: TGTGCCGGGGCTAGCGGGACGACCACTCCCACCGGGGAGCTGTTTTTT
size: NA
V: TRBV10-3
J: TRBJ2-2
D: TRBD2

CDR3: CATRDTGTDTQYF
DNA: TGTGCCACCCGGGACACTGGCACAGATACGCAGTATTTT
size: NA
V: TRBV28
J: TRBJ2-3
D: NA

CDR3: CASGTGRRDGYTF
DNA: TGTGCCAGCGGGACAGGTCGAAGGGATGGCTACACCTTC
size: NA
V: TRBV21-1
J: TRBJ1-2
D: NA

CDR3: CASSPGTSGRIQETQYF
DNA: TGCGCCAGCAGCCCCGGGACTAGCGGGAGGATCCAAGAGACCCAGTACTTC
size: NA
V: TRBV4-1
J: TRBJ2-5
D: TRBD2

CDR3: CASSLGGGITEAFF
DNA: TGTGCCAGCAGTTTAGGAGGGGGAATCACTGAAGCTTTCTTT
size: many
V: TRBV12-3/TRBV12-4
J: TRBJ1-1
D: NA

CDR3: CASTWRGKNTEAFF
DNA: TGTGCCAGCACCTGGCGAGGGAAGAACACTGAAGCTTTCTTT
size: NA
V: TRBV12-3/TRBV12-4
J: TRBJ1-1
D: NA

CDR3: CSASPAGGPGSFIDTQYF
DNA: TGCAGTGCTAGCCCAGCGGGGGGCCCGGGATCGTTCATAGATACGCAGTATTTT
size: NA
V: TRBV20-1
J: TRBJ2-3
D: TRBD2

CDR3: CASSLYGRGVQTQYF
DNA: TGCGCCAGCAGCTTGTACGGCAGGGGGGTCCAGACCCAGTACTTC
size: few
V: TRBV5-1
J: TRBJ2-5
D: NA

CDR3: CASSLDGAGYYGYTF
DNA: TGCGCCAGCAGCTTGGATGGGGCTGGGTACTATGGCTACACCTTC
size: NA
V: TRBV5-1
J: TRBJ1-2
D: NA

CDR3: CSARPTLNTEAFF
DNA: TGCAGTGCTAGACCTACTCTAAACACTGAAGCTTTCTTT
size: few
V: TRBV20-1
J: TRBJ1-1
D: NA

CDR3: CASSYRDRYNEQFF
DNA: TGCGCCAGCAGCTACCGGGACAGATACAATGAGCAGTTCTTC
size: many
V: TRBV5-1
J: TRBJ2-1
D: TRBD1

CDR3: CASSLTRASKHEQYF
DNA: TGTGCCAGCAGTTTAACGCGGGCCTCTAAGCACGAGCAGTACTTC
size: NA
V: TRBV28
J: TRBJ2-7
D: NA

CDR3: CASSPRRGAYNEQFF
DNA: TGTGCCAGCAGCCCGCGGCGGGGAGCTTACAATGAGCAGTTCTTC
size: NA
V: TRBV28
J: TRBJ2-1
D: NA

CDR3: CASSQEGQAYEQYF
DNA: TGTGCCAGCAGCCAAGAAGGTCAAGCCTACGAGCAGTACTTC
size: few
V: TRBV4-2
J: TRBJ2-7
D: NA

CDR3: CASSPEAGGPMRTGELFF
DNA: TGTGCCAGCAGCCCCGAAGCGGGAGGCCCGATGCGGACCGGGGAGCTGTTTTTT
size: few
V: TRBV11-2
J: TRBJ2-2
D: TRBD2

CDR3: CASSLNPPGTKETQYF
DNA: TGTGCCAGCAGCCTAAACCCCCCCGGGACAAAAGAGACCCAGTACTTC
size: NA
V: TRBV7-3
J: TRBJ2-5
D: NA

CDR3: CASSQHGTLGEYF
DNA: TGCGCCAGCAGCCAACATGGGACCTTGGGAGAGTATTTT
size: NA
V: TRBV4-1
J: TRBJ2-3
D: NA

CDR3: CASGRGLGAFF
DNA: TGTGCCAGCGGAAGGGGGTTAGGAGCTTTCTTT
size: many
V: TRBV12-3/TRBV12-4
J: TRBJ1-1
D: NA

CDR3: CASSFGQGRDTQYF
DNA: TGTGCCAGCAGTTTCGGACAGGGTCGGGATACGCAGTATTTT
size: many
V: TRBV12-3/TRBV12-4
J: TRBJ2-3
D: TRBD1

CDR3: CSVGVSAGVSDTQYF
DNA: TGCAGCGTTGGTGTCTCGGCGGGAGTCTCGGATACGCAGTATTTT
size: few
V: TRBV29-1
J: TRBJ2-3
D: TRBD2

CDR3: CASSLLVADYNEQFF
DNA: TGTGCCAGCAGCTTATTGGTTGCGGACTACAATGAGCAGTTCTTC
size: few
V: TRBV11-2
J: TRBJ2-1
D: NA